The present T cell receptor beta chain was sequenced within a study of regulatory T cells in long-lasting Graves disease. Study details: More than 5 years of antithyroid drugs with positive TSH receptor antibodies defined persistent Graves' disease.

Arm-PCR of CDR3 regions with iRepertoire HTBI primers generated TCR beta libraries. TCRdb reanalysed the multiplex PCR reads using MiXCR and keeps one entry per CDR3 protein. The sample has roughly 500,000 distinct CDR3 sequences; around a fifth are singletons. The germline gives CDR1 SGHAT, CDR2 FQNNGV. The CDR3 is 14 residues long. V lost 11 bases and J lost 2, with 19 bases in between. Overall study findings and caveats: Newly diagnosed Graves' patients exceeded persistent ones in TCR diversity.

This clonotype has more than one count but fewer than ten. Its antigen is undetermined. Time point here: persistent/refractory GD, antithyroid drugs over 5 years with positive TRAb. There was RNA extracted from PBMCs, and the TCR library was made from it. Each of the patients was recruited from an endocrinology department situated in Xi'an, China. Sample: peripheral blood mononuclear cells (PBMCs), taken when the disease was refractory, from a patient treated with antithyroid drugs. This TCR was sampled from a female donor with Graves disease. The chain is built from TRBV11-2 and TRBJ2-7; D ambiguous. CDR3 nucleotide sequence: TGTGCCTGGAGTGTCAGTTTCGGAGCCTACGAGCAGTACTTC. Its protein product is CAWSVSFGAYEQYF. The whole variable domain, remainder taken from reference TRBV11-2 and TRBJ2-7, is EAGVAQSPRYKIIEKRQSVAFWCNPISGHATLYWYQQILGQGPKLLIQFQNNGVVDDSQLPKDRFSAERLKGVDSTLKIQPAKLEDSAVYLCAWSVSFGAYEQYFGPGTRLTVT.